The text below deals with one T cell receptor (beta chain). Its antigen is still unknown. These data belong to a study of T cell repertoires in cytomegalovirus infection. Study details: CMV infection together with matching HLA type was indicated by public TCR beta signatures. General study results and limits: Across the ex vivo response, the dominant clonotypes were HLA-C-restricted CMV-specific TCR beta clonotypes.

The CDR3 covers 15 residues. Per germline, CDR1 SGHVS and CDR2 FQNEAQ. V was cut by 4 bases and J by 0 bases, with 10 bases left in between. TCRdb reanalysed the reads using MiXCR and keeps one entry per CDR3 protein. The profile covers 360,000 or so distinct CDR3 sequences, with about a third appearing a single time and roughly 13% taken by the ten largest. This sample comprised cultured PBMCs, obtained from culture after CMV antigen stimulation. The chain has TRBV7-8 and TRBJ1-3; D is unclear. This receptor was obtained from a human donor in good health (CMV status not recorded). Some clones in this sample may be carry-over from other donors' samples. CDR3 amino acids: CASSSRVYSGNTIYF. The CDR3 nucleotides read TGTGCCAGCAGCTCCCGGGTCTACTCTGGAAACACCATATATTTT.